This entry concerns a single T cell receptor beta chain. The Seattle patients joined while their infection was active and were tracked longitudinally afterward. CDR3 length: 16 residues. V was clipped by 4 bases and J by 0 bases, with 14 bases between them. Germline CDR1 is SGDLS and CDR2 is YYNGEE. The sample is drawn from a study of blood T cell repertoires in COVID-19. Background on the study: Samples came from the United States, Italy and Spain, spanning acute and convalescent COVID-19. PBMCs, B-cell-depleted T cells, or T cells were the source of the cDNA or gDNA that made up the material.

In the authors' workflow: It was from reference gene primer amplification that nucleated cell counts were estimated. TCRdb keeps only in-frame clones here, not all; method: immunoSEQ multiplex PCR. The DNA was the basis for D and trimming; V, J and clone size are from that table. The table includes about 210,000 clones, roughly four fifths detected once. V and J are TRBV9 and TRBJ1-3, with unresolved D. The sequenced sample was peripheral blood. This clonotype was obtained from an elderly woman with COVID-19, enrolled during active disease. The CDR3 DNA reads TGTGCCAGCAGCAAGGAAATCAGCGGCTCTGGAAACACCATATATTTT. It encodes CASSKEISGSGNTIYF.